This T cell receptor beta chain was captured by sequencing in a study of a mutant IDH1 vaccine in newly diagnosed glioma. Time point: week 35, safety follow-up. In every dose of vaccine, 300 ug of mutant IDH1 20-mer peptide was given alongside topical imiquimod. Assay used: immunoSEQ multiplex PCR; TCRdb lists only in-frame clones, some missing. The table lists over 40,000 clones, 85% to 90% of them singletons, with about 1.5% in the top ten. CDR1 and CDR2 (germline): MNHNS, SASEGT. The CDR3 contains 15 residues. Trimming took 5 bases from V and 6 from J; bases not matched to a gene: 6. About this clone itself: The antigen is unknown.

The sample in question was PBMCs, obtained from a glioma patient whose treatment included an IDH1 peptide vaccine. The J gene is TRBJ1-5, the V gene TRBV6-1, with TRBD1 matching 11 bases. The TCR was taken from a man aged 40-49 years with glioma. Here the CDR3 DNA reads TGTGCCAGCAGTTTAGGGACAGGGGGAAGTCAGCCCCAGCATTTT. Its protein is CASSLGTGGSQPQHF.